This T cell receptor (beta chain) was sequenced in a study of cytomegalovirus exposure and HLA in healthy donors (dated by TCRdb to 2016 to 2017). Background for the entire study: An earlier analysis of more than 550 of the donors reported over 250 Gb of sequence data and 117 million unique TCR beta sequences obtained from around 190 million T cells. An early release covering some 640 HLA-typed donors comprised 300 to 350 gigabases of sequencing data and approximately 85 million unique TCR sequences. Among the 398 genotyped donors, around 81% belonged to the genetic ancestry cluster associated with self-reported Caucasian donors. The study was designed to test whether signatures of past pathogen exposure could be identified by cataloging public T cell receptors. The study used immunosequencing to profile the T cell repertoires of approximately 630 subjects and linked those repertoires to cytomegalovirus serostatus. Besides the first cohort of 500 to 700 subjects, a separate validation cohort made up of 120 different subjects was used. High-throughput TCR immunosequencing, statistical association of individual TCRs with disease status, and machine learning were combined to predict cytomegalovirus infection status. In a later analysis, previously published TCR beta repertoires from roughly 710 donors were re-analyzed and high-resolution HLA genotyping was added so that TCR occurrence patterns could be studied. The later analysis used no new phenotypic data to find candidate immune exposures, relying instead on TCR beta sequences and their occurrence across donors. An earlier analysis of 587 of the donors applied high-throughput TCR beta sequencing to assess whether each TCR beta V gene segment acted as functional or pseudogenic. Alongside the repertoire data, information on donor age, sex, ethnicity and CMV serostatus was compiled. A later genetic analysis took genome-wide SNP genotypes for about three fifths of the 666 donors and used that subset as a discovery cohort. All discovery cohort repertoires had been generated on a single sequencing platform. Both class I and class II loci were covered by HLA typing, at four-digit resolution. The number of donors typed differed by locus, with about 620-630 for A, B, C, DRB1 and DQB1, over 500 for DQA1, 606 for DPA1, and 450 to 480 for DPB1. Roughly five DR-DQ haplotypes were handled as single units for association and clustering because linkage in the cohort was strong. Across roughly 420 genotyped donors of the cohort, an average of about 200,000 unique TCR beta nucleotide sequences per donor were sequenced, and roughly 20% of those sequences were non-productive.

From the cysteine up to the phenylalanine, the CDR3 has a length of 13 residues. CDR3 DNA is the only sequence kept; it has 39 bases, read in frame from the first base. The germline V gene (reference sequence) gives CDR1 as LNHNV and CDR2 as YYDKDF. Trimming takes 2 bases from V and 0 bases from J, and the germline ends sit 4 bases apart. The library relied on the immunoSEQ multiplex PCR assay. For the multiplex PCR, a mixture combining 60 forward primers for TCR Vbeta segments and 13 reverse primers for TCR Jbeta segments was used. The CDR3 region of rearranged TCR beta genes was amplified from genomic DNA by a multiplex PCR assay. Amplified TCR beta libraries were sequenced as 87-base-pair reads on the Illumina HiSeq System. Regarding the original processing steps: In a later analysis, around 80 million unique TCR beta chains were counted across the approximately 670 repertoires, and roughly 10 million of these chains were shared by at least two donors. To remove PCR and sequencing errors, raw reads were error-corrected and collapsed into unique sequences using a nearest-neighbor algorithm that merged closely related sequences. V, D and J gene segments were assigned by aligning CDR3 sequences to IMGT reference sequences. Each retained sequence needed at least a six-nucleotide match to both a V gene segment and a J gene segment. Rearrangements were called productive when the CDR3 lacked stop codons and stayed in frame with V and J; all others were non-productive. CDR3 was defined by IMGT convention, running from the second conserved V-encoded cysteine to the conserved J-encoded phenylalanine. Sequences without an unambiguous match to a single V gene segment were excluded from the earlier analysis of about 600 of the donors. In an earlier analysis of roughly 500 of the donors, V segments were called functional above 56.7% productive rearrangements and were called segregating when the between-donor standard deviation exceeded 5%. A statistical classification framework was built for diagnosing cytomegalovirus status from the catalog of TCR beta chain sequences. In a later analysis, V and J genes were assigned by comparing TCR nucleotide sequences against IMGT/GENE-DB human TR gene sequences. A later analysis assigned CDR3 sequences and most-parsimonious VDJ recombination scenarios with the TCRdist pipeline. In a later analysis, each TCR beta chain was defined by its CDR3 amino acid sequence together with its V-gene family, and reads without a unique V-gene family were excluded. In a later analysis, a few hundred highly shared, low-generation-probability nucleotide sequences were removed to address suspected cross-contamination and a sequencing artifact. In a later analysis, a clonal expansion index for each public chain was calculated from normalized within-repertoire ranks of inferred template counts. In a later analysis, generation probabilities were computed using a VDJ recombination model fitted to out-of-frame rearrangements, and the results were checked against IGoR. In a later analysis, hypergeometric tests were used to score TCR-TCR, TCR-HLA and TCR-CMV co-occurrence, with a repertoire-size bias correction applied to TCR pairs. In a later analysis, false discovery rates were estimated by permuting HLA or CMV assignments 20 times. In a later analysis, co-occurring TCRs were grouped using DBSCAN, and TCRdist sequence similarity was added for clustering within HLA-allele-positive subsets. For co-occurrence clustering, repertoires with fewer than 30,000 or more than 120,000 public chains were excluded, along with about five repertoires with anomalous nucleotide sharing. TCRdb obtained this table from immuneACCESS and retained in-frame rearrangements with V and J assigned. These tables miss some clones; where compared with another copy, unresolved V genes account for less than half of the shortfall, and the remainder is unexplained. V and J calls and clone size are those listed in that table; D and trimming were worked out from the DNA. This sample lists more than 100,000 clones; approximately 72% were detected once. The ten largest account for roughly 8.2% of the sample.

A few counts support this clone. What antigen it recognizes has not been identified. No base quality values were provided; no much bigger clone lies one nucleotide off. The cohort consisted of approximately 670 healthy bone marrow donors. At the time of sampling, every cohort member was nominally healthy, though immune exposures that went unrecorded were likely present. The donor was CMV seropositive and was included in the group of 250 to 350 seropositive cohort members. Every donor gave a peripheral blood sample, and the peripheral blood mononuclear cells from that sample were used for TCR beta sequencing. Genomic DNA extraction from the blood cell samples was performed with the Qiagen DNeasy Blood Extraction Kit. Summary of the overall study and its limitations: Because counts were too low, about 18 rarely observed V segments, including chromosome 9 orphons, were left out of the earlier analysis of 587 of the donors. A few of the identified cytomegalovirus-associated TCR beta chains were confirmed in vitro to be specific for cytomegalovirus antigens. According to the authors, the approach could potentially be generalized to other disease states and immunological phenotypes. A later analysis associated 16,951 TCR beta sequences with specific HLA alleles at a false discovery rate of 0.05. The only immune exposure information available for the cohort was CMV serostatus. In a later analysis, HLA-associated TCR beta chains were found to be more clonally expanded and to have lower generation probabilities than equally common non-associated chains. Because some donors lacked HLA typing at each locus, the association tests relied only on the typed subset. A later genetic analysis associated a missense DCLRE1C variant with V-gene and J-gene trimming of TCR beta chains, and an independent cohort replicated the association. The classifier was reported to diagnose cytomegalovirus status with high specificity and sensitivity in both the original cohort and the validation cohort. Only TCR beta chains were sequenced in this cohort, and the absence of alpha or paired-chain data limited detectable features. A later analysis reported that several top co-occurrence clusters appeared linked to parvovirus B19, influenza, CMV and Epstein-Barr virus. Strong co-occurrence of HLA alleles, especially DR and DQ, made assigning TCR associations to individual alleles difficult. Some IMGT-functional V segments, including TRBV6-2 and TRBV6-3, could not be told apart with the 87-base-pair reads, so those segments were excluded. A further reported finding was that TCR beta sequences accurately predicted the HLA-A and HLA-B alleles for most subjects in the first cohort. In a later analysis, the rate of TCR association differed among HLA loci, with DRB1 alleles having the most associated TCRs and HLA-C alleles having the fewest. An earlier analysis of approximately 600 of the donors showed that most TCR beta V segments appeared in productive rearrangements either about 90% or about 30% of the time, which broadly matched IMGT annotations. A later analysis found that most CMV-associated TCR beta chains appeared HLA-restricted, with HLA associations seemingly driven largely by CMV exposure. Linkage disequilibrium might explain the correlated functional status among segregating V segments, but an unknown experimental factor could not be excluded. In a later genetic analysis, fewer N-insertions in productive TCRs were reported among donors in an Asian-associated ancestry cluster than the approximately 630-donor mean. Most TCR sequences were seen in very few donors, while some public TCRs were found in many individuals. Roughly uniform sequencing depth across donors was assumed in presence/absence analyses, although this assumption may not hold. A group of highly shared sequence variants was considered likely to be a technical artifact of the sequencing pipeline. A total of 164 TCR beta chains were listed by the study as associated with cytomegalovirus.

Sequencing was done on a sample of PBMCs. The source of this sequence is a woman aged 40 to 50 in good health and CMV-seropositive. The sequence is built from TRBV15 and TRBJ1-1, with the D gene too uncertain to name. Here the CDR3 is given as CATSRPLNTEAFF. The bases read TGTGCCACCAGCAGACCGTTGAACACTGAAGCTTTCTTT.